These 8 T cell receptor beta chains share one sample of origin, sequenced in a study of beta chain features in type 1 diabetes (dated by TCRdb to the late 2010s). To prepare the library, the immunoSEQ multiplex PCR assay was applied. The High Capacity cDNA Reverse Transcription Kit was used to reverse transcribe all of the isolated RNA, meaning that expressed TCRB transcripts were what got sequenced. TCRdb's version of the immuneACCESS table is confined to in-frame rearrangements and falls short of the full clone set. An unresolved V gene accounts for under half of the shortfall where checked; the remainder is of unknown origin. The sample contains approximately 150,000 clones, about 13% of them found a single time. The ten largest clonotypes hold approximately 1.3% of the sample. These receptors are not linked to any known antigen. Overall results and qualifications from the work: In all four CD4+ subsets, TCRB CDR3 length was moderately but significantly shorter in type 1 diabetes patients.

The sample consisted of central memory CD4+ T cells from blood. These receptors were obtained from a man younger than 35 with type 1 diabetes.

The chain employs TRBV7-3 and TRBJ2-3, with 8 bases fitting TRBD2. This CDR3 has 17 residues. V lost 2 bases and J lost 6; bases outside the gene matches: 13. Germline CDR1 is SGHTA and CDR2 is FQGTGA. CDR3 loop: CASSLWKAAGASDTQYF. CDR3 coding DNA: TGTGCCAGCAGCTTATGGAAGGCAGCGGGGGCGTCGGATACGCAGTATTTT.

The table lists this clone with a few counts. The chain couples TRBV10-3 to TRBJ1-1, with 10 bases lining up with TRBD1. The CDR3 length is 16 residues. The germline gives CDR1 ENHRY, CDR2 SYGVKD. The V gene end was trimmed by 6 bases and the J gene end by 4 bases; junction bases not matched to a gene: 11. The CDR3 coding sequence is TGTGCCATCAGCCCGCGGGACAGGGGTTTCAGCACTGAAGCTTTCTTT. The encoded protein is CAISPRDRGFSTEAFF.

DNA of the CDR3: TGTGCCATCAGTGAGTTAGGTAGCGCAGATACGCAGTATTTT. This sequence encodes CAISELGSADTQYF. This chain links TRBV10-3 with TRBJ2-3; D is possibly TRBD2 (5 bases). CDR1 is ENHRY, CDR2 SYGVKD, per germline. This CDR3 spans 14 amino acids. V was cut by 1 base and J by 4 bases, with 9 bases left in between.

This clone was seen only a few times. The chain links TRBV2 to TRBJ1-1, with TRBD1 identical over 7 bases. V shed 1 base and J 3 bases; nucleotides not matched to a gene: 2. The CDR3 spans 14 residues. The germline gives CDR1 SNHLY, CDR2 FYNNEI. CDR3 sequence: CASSEGGTDTEAFF. The CDR3 nucleotides read TGTGCCAGCAGTGAAGGTGGGACAGACACTGAAGCTTTCTTT.

This chain uses TRBV30 with TRBJ1-1; D uncertain. Trimming stripped 1 base from V and 4 bases from J, with 16 bases between. Looked up from germline, CDR1 is GTSNPN and CDR2 is SVGIG (reference sequence). The CDR3 runs 15 residues. CDR3: CAWSGAPKGGTEAFF. CDR3 sequence (DNA): TGTGCCTGGAGTGGTGCGCCAAAGGGAGGCACTGAAGCTTTCTTT.

This clone was seen a handful of times. The chain uses TRBV6-5 and TRBJ1-4, with 7 bases matching TRBD1. CDR1 is MNHEY, CDR2 SVGAGI, per germline. V lost 3 bases and J lost 0; bases outside the gene matches: 1. The CDR3 is 15 amino acids. DNA of the CDR3: TGTGCCAGCAGTTATCAGGGGGCAACTAATGAAAAACTGTTTTTT. Its translation: CASSYQGATNEKLFF.

This clone was recorded once. The rearrangement links TRBV29-1 to TRBJ2-7, with D tentatively TRBD2 (6 bases). Germline V gives CDR1 SQVTM, CDR2 ANQGSEA. This CDR3 is built from 16 residues. With 2 bases removed from V and 3 bases from J, the gap between germline ends came to 20 bases. Here the CDR3 DNA reads TGCAGCGTTGAATCACCCCGGTCGGGGCGGGGCTACGAGCAGTACTTC. Protein product: CSVESPRSGRGYEQYF.

The chain uses TRBV2 and TRBJ2-1; TRBD2 matches at 7 bases. Losses at the gene ends were 6 bases for V and 3 bases for J; bases not matched to a gene: 5. From germline, CDR1 is SNHLY and CDR2 FYNNEI. The CDR3 is 14 residues long. This CDR3 is CASRKGGGYNEQFF. The DNA of the CDR3 is TGTGCCAGCAGGAAGGGCGGGGGCTACAATGAGCAGTTCTTC.